The T cell receptor beta chain under discussion was sequenced for a study of blood T cell repertoires in COVID-19. Cohorts were determined from participant-reported clinical history. Shortly before study entry, within 2 weeks, exposed participants had met a COVID-19 case. Germline CDR1 LNHDA, CDR2 SQIVND (reference sequence). Losses at the gene ends were 3 bases for V and 4 bases for J; bases not matched to a gene: 5. This CDR3 comprises 15 residues. Per the authors' pipeline: Quantification of nucleated cells was approximated via reference gene primer amplification. This table comes from immunoSEQ multiplex PCR, and its TCRdb copy is limited to in-frame clones, with some not included. V and J calls and clone size are as listed in that table; D and trimming were resolved from the DNA. This table holds about 350,000 clones, 88% found once.

Sequenced input: PBMCs or T cells enriched from blood (not recorded which). The receptor comes from a woman in her 30s who had been exposed to COVID-19. V usage is TRBV19 and J usage is TRBJ2-2; 7 bases are shared with TRBD2. The CDR3 DNA reads as TGTGCCAGTAGTATGCCGGGGGGAGGCACCGGGGAGCTGTTTTTT. Residues: CASSMPGGGTGELFF.